This T cell receptor (beta chain) was profiled in a study of shared clonotypes between healthy human individuals. The CDR3 is 15 residues long. Germline V gives CDR1 SGHRS, CDR2 YFSETQ. Trimming cost V 2 bases and J 1 base; bases outside gene matches: 5. Concerning this clone: At the DNA level, this CDR3 is encoded by other sequences in the same sample as well.

The protocol was immunoSEQ multiplex PCR, while the TCRdb copy is restricted to in-frame clones and leaves out a portion. Altogether approximately 510,000 clones are present, less than 85% being singletons, with the ten largest covering under 15%. The TCR originated in a middle-aged woman in good health. Some clones in this sample may be carry-over from other donors' samples. Sequenced material: PBMCs. The rearrangement joins TRBV5-1 to TRBJ2-7; 8 bases fit TRBD2. The CDR3 nucleotides are TGCGCCAGCAGCTTAGGACTAGCAGGATCCTACGAGCAGTACTTC. Its translation: CASSLGLAGSYEQYF.